These T cell receptor beta chains were read from a single sample in a study of shared clonotypes between healthy human individuals. TCRdb's copy holds only in-frame clones and misses some; the assay was immunoSEQ multiplex PCR. Of roughly 2.1 million clones detected, under 95% appear once; the ten largest clones hold more than 1.5%. Sequencing input: naive CD8+ T cells from PBMCs. All receptors come from a man younger than 35 in good health. Some clones in this sample may be carry-over from other donors' samples. The CDR3 runs from the conserved cysteine through the conserved F or W. The size entry is marked missing in some rows and otherwise reads once, few, many or a size class.

cdr3_aa,v_call,clone_size
CASSPGTGRGEQYF,TRBV9,.
CASSTIGTGGFSQYF,TRBV27,.
CASSEGQGYQPQHF,TRBV9,once
CASSPSRDRSSNNEQFF,TRBV7-8,.
CASSPSGPSNEQFF,TRBV5-8,.
CASSFGAVGANVLTF,TRBV7-9,.
CASQVDRGSANYGYTF,TRBV28,.
CASSLALGPLGETQYF,TRBV7-9,once
CASSPGLAGAYEQYF,TRBV7-8,.
CASRQTGSGNTIYF,TRBV10-2,.
CASSPAKGVYNEQFF,TRBV18,.
CASSQEGPWGEAKNIQYF,TRBV4-2,.
CASSPDVGSSYEQYF,TRBV27,.
CASSLSASARLGYTF,TRBV27,once
CASSLTNTGEQFF,TRBV18,.
CASSVGFQALTGELFF,TRBV9,.
CASSPDSGTGVFEQYF,TRBV11-3,.
CASRGRSSTDTQYF,TRBV6-1,.
CASSTSGTMTYEQYF,TRBV13,.
CASSHGSGNEQFF,TRBV7-9,.
CASSVDGAYEQYF,TRBV19,.
CASRGTSGDDDTQYF,TRBV7-9,.
CASSINARTTDTQYF,TRBV19,.
CASSFGFRTSGNEQYF,TRBV28,.
CASSLEGFGYEQYF,TRBV5-5,.
CASSSPFLAGTYEQYF,TRBV19,few
CASSLTGGYEQFF,TRBV7-9,.
CASRASRPYEQYF,TRBV6-1,.
CASSATGSGYTF,TRBV7-2,.